This TCR beta chain was sequenced during a study of cytomegalovirus exposure and HLA in healthy donors (dated by TCRdb to about 2017). Describing the broader study: According to a later analysis, the 120 or so validation repertoires were produced on the same platform as the roughly 600 repertoires of the first cohort. To predict cytomegalovirus infection status, the study combined high-throughput TCR immunosequencing, statistical association of individual TCRs with disease status, and machine learning. The study was designed to test whether signatures of past pathogen exposure could be identified by cataloging public T cell receptors. Besides the first cohort of roughly 700 subjects, a separate validation cohort made up of some 110 different subjects was used.

The library was obtained by the immunoSEQ multiplex PCR assay. As for the original processing: A statistical classification framework was built for diagnosing cytomegalovirus status from the catalog of TCR beta chain sequences. TCRdb mirrors the immuneACCESS table, restricted to in-frame sequences. Some clones are absent from its copies; in checked studies, under half trace to an unresolved V gene, and the reason for the others is unknown. That table supplies the V and J calls and clone size; D and trimming were determined from the DNA. The sample yields under 95,000 clones; approximately 93% were counted once. The biggest ten clones account for approximately 3.3% of the sample. Separate from the roughly 660-subject first cohort, the validation cohort of about 110 subjects was the group to which the donors belonged. Concerning this clone: What this receptor recognizes is not known. Base qualities are not at hand, and no much larger clone is one base apart.

CDR1 and CDR2 are read off the germline V gene as SGDLS and YYNGEE. V is clipped by 0 bases and J by 2 bases, and the sequence between their germline boundaries is 12 bases long. The CDR3 runs 16 residues from the cysteine to the phenylalanine. CDR3 DNA only is kept here, 48 bases in frame from base 1. Overall study outcomes, separate from this receptor: In a later analysis, TCRs clustered in the first cohort were found to also tend to co-occur in the 120 or so validation repertoires, with 85% to 95% of cluster scores above 0. A later analysis lacked HLA typing for the validation cohort, so it scored co-occurrence in that cohort across all 130 or so repertoires. The study gave a list of over 150 TCR beta chains associated with cytomegalovirus. Cytomegalovirus status was reported to be diagnosed by the classifier with high specificity and sensitivity in both the original and validation cohorts. Most TCR sequences were observed very rarely across donors, whereas some public TCRs were present in many individuals. The authors suggested that the approach could potentially be generalized to other disease states and immunological phenotypes. In vitro tests confirmed that three of the cytomegalovirus-associated TCR beta chains recognize cytomegalovirus antigens.

The sequence is built from TRBV9 and TRBJ2-1; TRBD2 is a weak D gene call, 5 bases matching. Specimen: PBMCs. The TCR sequence derives from a woman between 18 and 29 years old in good health and CMV-seropositive. The encoded CDR3 is CASSVEWGDAYNEQFF. Read as DNA, the sequence is TGTGCCAGCAGCGTAGAGTGGGGAGATGCCTACAATGAGCAGTTCTTC.